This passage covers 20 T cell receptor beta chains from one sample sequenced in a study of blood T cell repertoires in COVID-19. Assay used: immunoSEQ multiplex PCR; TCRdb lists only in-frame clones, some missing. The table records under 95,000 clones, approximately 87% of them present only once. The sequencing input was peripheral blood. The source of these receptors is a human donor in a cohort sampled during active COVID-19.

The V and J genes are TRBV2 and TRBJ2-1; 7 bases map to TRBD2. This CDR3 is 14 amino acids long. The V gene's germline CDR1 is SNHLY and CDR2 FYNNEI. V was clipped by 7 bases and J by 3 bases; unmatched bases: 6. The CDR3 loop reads CASKSGALYNEQFF. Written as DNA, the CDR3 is TGTGCCAGCAAAAGCGGGGCCCTCTACAATGAGCAGTTCTTC.

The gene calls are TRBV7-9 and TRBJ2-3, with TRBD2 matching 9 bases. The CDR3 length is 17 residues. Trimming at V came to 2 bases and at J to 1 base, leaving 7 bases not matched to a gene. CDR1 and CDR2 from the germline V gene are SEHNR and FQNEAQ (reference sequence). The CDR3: CASSLSAGGLRTDTQYF. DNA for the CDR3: TGTGCCAGCAGCTTATCGGCGGGGGGGCTCCGCACAGATACGCAGTATTTT.

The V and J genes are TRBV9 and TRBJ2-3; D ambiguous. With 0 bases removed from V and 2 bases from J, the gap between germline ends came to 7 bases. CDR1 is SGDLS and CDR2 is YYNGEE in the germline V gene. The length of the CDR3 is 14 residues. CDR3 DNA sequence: TGTGCCAGCAGCGTAGTACAGAACACAGATACGCAGTATTTT. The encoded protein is CASSVVQNTDTQYF.

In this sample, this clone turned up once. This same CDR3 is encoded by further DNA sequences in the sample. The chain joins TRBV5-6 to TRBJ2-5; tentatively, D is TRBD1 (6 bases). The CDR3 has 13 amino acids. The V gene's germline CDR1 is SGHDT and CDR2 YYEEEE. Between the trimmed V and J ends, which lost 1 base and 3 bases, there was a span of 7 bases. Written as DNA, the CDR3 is TGTGCCAGCAGCTTGTCAGGGGAAGAGACCCAGTACTTC. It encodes CASSLSGEETQYF.

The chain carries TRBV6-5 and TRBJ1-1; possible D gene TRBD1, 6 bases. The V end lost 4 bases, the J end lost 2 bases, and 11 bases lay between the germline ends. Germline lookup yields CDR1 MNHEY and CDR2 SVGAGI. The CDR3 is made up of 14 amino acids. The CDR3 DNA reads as TGTGCCAGCAGTTCAAGGACAGTCAACACTGAAGCTTTCTTT. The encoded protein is CASSSRTVNTEAFF.

The CDR3 DNA follows: TGTGCCAGCAGCTTATTAACAGGGATCACTGAAGCTTTCTTT. This codes for CASSLLTGITEAFF. This chain joins TRBV7-8 and TRBJ1-1, with D perhaps TRBD1 (6 bases). Germline loops: CDR1 SGHVS, CDR2 FQNEAQ. CDR3 length equals 14 residues. The ends were cut back, 2 bases at V and 4 bases at J, with 11 bases in the middle.

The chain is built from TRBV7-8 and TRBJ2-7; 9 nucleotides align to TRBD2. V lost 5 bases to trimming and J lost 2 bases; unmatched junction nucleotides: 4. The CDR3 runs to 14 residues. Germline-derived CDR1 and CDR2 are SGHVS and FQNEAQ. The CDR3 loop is CASSGTSSTYEQYF. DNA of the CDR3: TGTGCCAGCAGCGGGACTAGCAGTACCTACGAGCAGTACTTC. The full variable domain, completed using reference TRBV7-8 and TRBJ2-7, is GAGVSQSPRYKVAKRGQDVALRCDPISGHVSLFWYQQALGQGPEFLTYFQNEAQLDKSGLPSDRFFAERPEGSVSTLKIQRTQQEDSAVYLCASSGTSSTYEQYFGPGTRLTVT.

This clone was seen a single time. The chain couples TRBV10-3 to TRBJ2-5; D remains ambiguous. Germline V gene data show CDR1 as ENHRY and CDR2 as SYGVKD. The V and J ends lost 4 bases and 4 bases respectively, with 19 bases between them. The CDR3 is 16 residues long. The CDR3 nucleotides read TGTGCCATCAGTGTGGATCACCCAACAGTGCGAGAGACCCAGTACTTC. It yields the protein CAISVDHPTVRETQYF.

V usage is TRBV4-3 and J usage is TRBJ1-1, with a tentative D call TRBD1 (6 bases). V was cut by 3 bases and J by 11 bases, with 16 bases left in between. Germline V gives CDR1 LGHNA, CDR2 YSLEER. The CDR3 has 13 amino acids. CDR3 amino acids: CASSQTGRGVAFF. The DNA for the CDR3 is TGCGCCAGCAGCCAGACAGGCCGCGGTGTGGCTTTCTTT.

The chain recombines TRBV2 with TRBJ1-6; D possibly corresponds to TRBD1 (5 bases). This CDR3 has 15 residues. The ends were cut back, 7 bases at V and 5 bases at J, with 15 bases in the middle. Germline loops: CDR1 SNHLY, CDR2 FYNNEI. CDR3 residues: CASKEGLGDNSPLHF. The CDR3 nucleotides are TGTGCCAGCAAAGAAGGGTTAGGGGATAATTCACCCCTCCACTTT.

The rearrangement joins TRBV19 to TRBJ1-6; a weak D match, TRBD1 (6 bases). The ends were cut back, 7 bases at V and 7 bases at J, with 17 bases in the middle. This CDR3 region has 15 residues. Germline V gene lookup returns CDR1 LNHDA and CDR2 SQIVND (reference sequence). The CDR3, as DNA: TGTGCCAGTACCCCTAACAGGGAAAAGAATTCACCCCTCCACTTT. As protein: CASTPNREKNSPLHF.

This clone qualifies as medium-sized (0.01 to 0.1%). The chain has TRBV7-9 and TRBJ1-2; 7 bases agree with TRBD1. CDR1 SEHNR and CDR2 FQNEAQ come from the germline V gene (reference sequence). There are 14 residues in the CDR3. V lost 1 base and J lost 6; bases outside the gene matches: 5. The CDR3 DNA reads TGTGCCAGCAGCTTAGACAGGGGAGAAGATGGCTACACCTTC. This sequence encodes CASSLDRGEDGYTF.

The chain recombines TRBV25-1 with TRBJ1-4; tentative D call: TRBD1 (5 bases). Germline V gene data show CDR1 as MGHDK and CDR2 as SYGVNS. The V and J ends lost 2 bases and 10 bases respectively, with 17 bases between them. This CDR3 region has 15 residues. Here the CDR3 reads CASSETLDSRAKLFF. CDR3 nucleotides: TGTGCCAGCAGTGAAACCCTCGACAGCCGGGCAAAACTGTTTTTT.

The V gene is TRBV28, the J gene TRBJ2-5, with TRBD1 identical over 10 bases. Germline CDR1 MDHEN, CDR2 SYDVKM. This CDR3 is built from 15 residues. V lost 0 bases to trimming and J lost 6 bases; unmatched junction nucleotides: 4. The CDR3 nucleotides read TGTGCCAGCAGTTTATGGACAGGGGGCTCGCAGACCCAGTACTTC. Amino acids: CASSLWTGGSQTQYF.

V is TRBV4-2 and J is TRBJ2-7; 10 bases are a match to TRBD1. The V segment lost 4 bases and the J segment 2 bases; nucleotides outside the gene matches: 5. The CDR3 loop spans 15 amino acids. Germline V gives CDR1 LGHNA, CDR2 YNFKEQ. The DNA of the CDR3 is TGTGCCAGCAGCCCCGGACAGGGGGGAACCTACGAGCAGTACTTC. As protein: CASSPGQGGTYEQYF.

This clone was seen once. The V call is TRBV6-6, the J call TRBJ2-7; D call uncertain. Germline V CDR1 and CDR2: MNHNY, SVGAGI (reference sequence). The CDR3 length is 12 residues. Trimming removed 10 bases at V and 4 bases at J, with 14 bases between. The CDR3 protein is CATGSTGYEQYF. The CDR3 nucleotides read TGTGCCACCGGAAGTACGGGTTACGAGCAGTACTTC.

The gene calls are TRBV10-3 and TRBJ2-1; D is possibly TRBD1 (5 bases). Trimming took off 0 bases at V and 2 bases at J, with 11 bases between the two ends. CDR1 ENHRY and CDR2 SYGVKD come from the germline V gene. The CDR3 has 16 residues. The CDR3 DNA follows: TGTGCCATCAGTGAGTCGAATCAGGGCCCCTACAATGAGCAGTTCTTC. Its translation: CAISESNQGPYNEQFF.

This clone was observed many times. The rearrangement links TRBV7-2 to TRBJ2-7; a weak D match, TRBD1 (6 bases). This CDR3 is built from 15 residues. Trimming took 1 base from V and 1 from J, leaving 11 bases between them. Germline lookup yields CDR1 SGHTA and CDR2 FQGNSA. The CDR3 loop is CASSLGSGQSYEQYF. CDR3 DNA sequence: TGTGCCAGCAGCTTAGGGTCGGGACAATCCTACGAGCAGTACTTC.

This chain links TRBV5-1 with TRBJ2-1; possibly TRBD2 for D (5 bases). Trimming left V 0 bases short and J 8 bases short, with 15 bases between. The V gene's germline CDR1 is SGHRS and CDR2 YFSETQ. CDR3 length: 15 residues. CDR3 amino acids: CASSLEGLNGDEQFF. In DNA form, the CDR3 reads TGCGCCAGCAGCTTGGAAGGGCTAAACGGGGATGAGCAGTTCTTC.

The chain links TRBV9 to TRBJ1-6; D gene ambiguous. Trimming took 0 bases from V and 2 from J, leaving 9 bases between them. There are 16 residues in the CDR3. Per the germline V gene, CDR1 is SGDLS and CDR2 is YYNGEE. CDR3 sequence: CASSVGWGAYNSPLHF. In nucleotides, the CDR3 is TGTGCCAGCAGCGTAGGGTGGGGAGCCTATAATTCACCCCTCCACTTT.